This TCR beta chain is drawn from a study of blood T cell repertoires in COVID-19. Overall study: T cells, B-cell-depleted T cells, or PBMCs provided the cDNA or gDNA that served as material.

Patients at the Seattle site were enrolled during active infection and followed longitudinally. In the source study's methods: Reference gene primer amplification gave estimated nucleated cell counts. The assay was immunoSEQ multiplex PCR, and TCRdb's table has in-frame clones only and misses some. V, J and clone size reflect that table, while D and trimming were determined from the DNA. The sample has over 200,000 clones; roughly four fifths are singletons. The germline V gene encodes CDR1 SGHRS and CDR2 YFSETQ. V dropped 4 bases and J dropped 0 bases, with 17 bases sitting between them. The CDR3 is 16 residues long.

The rearrangement joins TRBV5-1 to TRBJ2-7; D is possibly TRBD2 (7 bases). This sequence originates from an elderly woman with COVID-19, enrolled during active disease. The sequenced sample consisted of peripheral blood. Here the CDR3 reads CASSRGGAYPSYEQYF. The CDR3 DNA sequence: TGCGCCAGCAGCCGAGGGGGGGCATACCCCTCCTACGAGCAGTACTTC.